The 24 T cell receptor beta chains given below trace back to one sample, sequenced in a study of shared clonotypes between healthy human individuals. Repertoires were generated with immunoSEQ multiplex PCR, while TCRdb's copy carries only in-frame clones and drops some. This table holds about 1.1 million clones, approximately 80% found once. Sequencing was carried out using memory CD4+ T cells from PBMCs. Subset: CD45RA-negative fraction. Receptors originate from a man younger than 35 in good health. Some clones in this sample may be carry-over from other donors' samples.

This clone was seen only once. The chain employs TRBV4-1 and TRBJ2-7; TRBD2 agrees at 7 bases. CDR3 length: 15 amino acids. V gave up 6 bases and J gave up 0 bases; unmatched junction bases: 8. Per germline, CDR1 MGHRA and CDR2 YSYEKL. The CDR3 sequence is CASRLGGSSSYEQYF. The CDR3, as DNA: TGCGCCAGCAGGCTCGGGGGGTCTAGCTCCTACGAGCAGTACTTC.

Points on this clone: Other nucleotide sequences from this sample produce the same CDR3. The genes are TRBV11-2 and TRBJ2-3; D not certain. Looked up from germline, CDR1 is SGHAT and CDR2 is FQNNGV. Trimming left V 3 bases short and J 6 bases short, with 10 bases between. CDR3 length equals 13 residues. CDR3 region: CASSLDLGDTQYF. CDR3 coding DNA: TGTGCCAGCAGCTTGGATCTCGGGGATACGCAGTATTTT. Using reference TRBV11-2 and TRBJ2-3 for the parts outside the CDR3, the full variable domain is EAGVAQSPRYKIIEKRQSVAFWCNPISGHATLYWYQQILGQGPKLLIQFQNNGVVDDSQLPKDRFSAERLKGVDSTLKIQPAKLEDSAVYLCASSLDLGDTQYFGPGTRLTVL.

The gene calls are TRBV7-3 and TRBJ2-1, with D hard to call. V shed 1 base and J shed 5 bases, with 9 bases lying between them. The CDR3 has 14 residues. Germline CDR1 and CDR2: SGHTA and FQGTGA. CDR3 residues: CASSLNGLDNEQFF. Written as DNA, the CDR3 is TGTGCCAGCAGCTTAAATGGTTTGGACAATGAGCAGTTCTTC. The full variable domain, in which reference TRBV7-3 and TRBJ2-1 provide the parts outside the CDR3, is GAGVSQTPSNKVTEKGKYVELRCDPISGHTALYWYRQSLGQGPEFLIYFQGTGAADDSGLPNDRFFAVRPEGSVSTLKIQRTERGDSAVYLCASSLNGLDNEQFFGPGTRLTVL.

The rearrangement joins TRBV5-4 to TRBJ2-7; possibly TRBD1 for D (6 bases). The CDR3 loop spans 14 amino acids. Germline assignment: CDR1 SGHNT and CDR2 YYREEE (reference sequence). V dropped 4 bases and J dropped 2 bases, with 13 bases sitting between them. The CDR3 sequence: CASSPQTGPYEQYF. Here the CDR3 DNA reads TGTGCCAGCAGCCCACAGACAGGACCCTACGAGCAGTACTTC.

The CDR3 loop is CASSYGLNEQFF. CDR3 nucleotides: TGTGCCAGCAGTTATGGCCTCAATGAGCAGTTCTTC. This chain links TRBV13 with TRBJ2-1; D unresolved. Between the trimmed V and J ends, which lost 6 bases and 6 bases, there was a span of 9 bases. Germline lookup yields CDR1 PRHDT and CDR2 FYEKMQ (reference sequence). The length of the CDR3 is 12 residues.

On this clone: A far more abundant clone sits one base away, making this likely a read error. The identical CDR3 is also encoded by other nucleotide sequences in the sample. This chain links TRBV29-1 with TRBJ1-1; D not certain. The germline gives CDR1 SQVTM, CDR2 ANQGSEA. The CDR3 sequence is 14 residues long. CDR3 coding DNA: TGCAGCGTTGTCCTAACCCGGGGTGGGATTGAAGCCTTCTTT. This sequence encodes CSVVLTRGGIEAFF.

In regard to this clone: Additional DNA sequences in this sample encode the identical CDR3. This chain links TRBV19 with TRBJ2-3, with unresolved D. V lost 8 bases and J lost 2, with 5 bases in between. Per germline, CDR1 LNHDA and CDR2 SQIVND (reference sequence). The CDR3 length is 11 residues. The CDR3 DNA sequence: TGTGCCAGTTCAAACACAGATACGCAGTATTTT. It translates to CASSNTDTQYF.

Comment on this clone: A much larger clonotype is one base distant, so this may be a read error. Different DNA sequences within this sample yield the same CDR3. The gene calls are TRBV30 and TRBJ1-5; D call uncertain. V shed 0 bases and J shed 2 bases, with 5 bases lying between them. The CDR3 sequence is 13 residues long. Germline V gene data show CDR1 as GTSNPN and CDR2 as SVGIG (reference sequence). CDR3 DNA sequence: TGTGCCTGGAGTGTACGGGGCAATCAGCCCCAGCATTTT. Protein product: CAWSVRGNQPQHF. Filled out from reference TRBV30 and TRBJ1-5, the complete variable domain reads SQTIHQWPATLVQPVGSPLSLECTVEGTSNPNLYWYRQAAGRGLQLLFYSVGIGQISSEVPQNLSASRPQDRQFILSSKKLLLSDSGFYLCAWSVRGNQPQHFGDGTRLSIL.

The chain recombines TRBV7-9 with TRBJ2-7, with D possibly being TRBD1 (5 bases). The CDR3 contains 15 residues. CDR1 is SEHNR, CDR2 FQNEAQ, per germline (reference sequence). V was shortened by 5 bases and J by 1 base, with 15 bases between the two germline ends. The CDR3, as DNA: TGTGCCAGCAGCATTGCGACAGACCGATCCTACGAGCAGTACTTC. Translation: CASSIATDRSYEQYF.

This chain uses TRBV2 with TRBJ2-5, with D unresolved. This CDR3 is built from 13 residues. The germline CDR1 and CDR2 sequences are SNHLY and FYNNEI. The V and J ends lost 5 bases and 7 bases respectively, with 14 bases between them. The CDR3 here is CASSPTAVGTQYF. Here the CDR3 DNA reads TGTGCCAGCAGTCCGACGGCAGTCGGGACCCAGTACTTC.

The genes are TRBV29-1 and TRBJ2-5; tentative D call: TRBD1 (6 bases). The J call is uncertain, as TRBJ2-7 better fits the DNA end. This CDR3 contains 14 residues. CDR1 is SQVTM, CDR2 ANQGSEA, per germline. CDR3 coding DNA: TGCAGCGTTGGTAGGGACACTAGGGGATACGAGCAGTACTTC. Translation: CSVGRDTRGYEQYF.

The genes are TRBV15 and TRBJ1-1; no definite D call. The CDR3 spans 11 residues. Trimming removed 0 bases from V and 7 bases from J, with 3 bases in between. Germline V gene data show CDR1 as LNHNV and CDR2 as YYDKDF (reference sequence). CDR3 sequence: CATSREVEAFF. CDR3 sequence (DNA): TGTGCCACCAGCAGAGAGGTTGAAGCTTTCTTT.

The chain links TRBV28 to TRBJ1-6, with D unresolved. Germline loops: CDR1 MDHEN, CDR2 SYDVKM. V dropped 6 bases and J dropped 14 bases, with 11 bases sitting between them. CDR3 size: 11 residues. CDR3 sequence reads: CASSPPGTLHF. CDR3 coding DNA: TGTGCCAGCAGCCCCCCAGGAACCCTCCACTTT.

V is TRBV5-8 and J is TRBJ2-1; 8 bases are a match to TRBD1. The CDR3 is 15 amino acids. With V trimmed by 4 bases and J by 6 bases, 9 bases remained unmatched. Germline V gene sequence: CDR1 SGHTS, CDR2 YDEGEE. The CDR3 sequence: CASSPETGASNEQFF. The CDR3 bases are TGTGCCAGCAGCCCAGAGACAGGGGCGAGCAATGAGCAGTTCTTC.

V gene TRBV4-1 combines with J gene TRBJ1-3; D not resolved. V gave up 0 bases and J gave up 2 bases, with 5 bases separating them. Germline V gene data show CDR1 as MGHRA and CDR2 as YSYEKL. The CDR3 is 14 residues long. The CDR3 here is CASSQEAPGNTIYF. The CDR3 region has the DNA TGCGCCAGCAGCCAAGAGGCCCCTGGAAACACCATATATTTT.

In its sample, this clone was seen once. The chain couples TRBV5-1 to TRBJ1-1; unclear D gene. CDR1 and CDR2 from the germline V gene are SGHRS and YFSETQ. CDR3 size: 15 residues. V was trimmed by 2 bases and J by 6 bases, leaving 17 bases between them. The DNA of the CDR3 is TGCGCCAGCAGCTTAGAGCCTCGACGATCCGCTGAAGCTTTCTTT. This translates into CASSLEPRRSAEAFF. The full variable domain, its missing parts supplied by reference TRBV5-1 and TRBJ1-1, is KAGVTQTPRYLIKTRGQQVTLSCSPISGHRSVSWYQQTPGQGLQFLFEYFSETQRNKGNFPGRFSGRQFSNSRSEMNVSTLELGDSALYLCASSLEPRRSAEAFFGQGTRLTVV.

The chain couples TRBV30 to TRBJ1-5; D ambiguous. The CDR3 spans 14 residues. Germline loops: CDR1 GTSNPN, CDR2 SVGIG (reference sequence). V was shortened by 0 bases and J by 3 bases, with 9 bases between the two germline ends. CDR3 sequence reads: CAWSVLGPNQPQHF. The CDR3 DNA follows: TGTGCCTGGAGTGTACTTGGTCCCAATCAGCCCCAGCATTTT. Together with reference TRBV30 and TRBJ1-5, the CDR3 gives the full variable domain: SQTIHQWPATLVQPVGSPLSLECTVEGTSNPNLYWYRQAAGRGLQLLFYSVGIGQISSEVPQNLSASRPQDRQFILSSKKLLLSDSGFYLCAWSVLGPNQPQHFGDGTRLSIL.

The V call is TRBV7-9, the J call TRBJ2-7, with 8 bases that match TRBD1. Germline loops: CDR1 SEHNR, CDR2 FQNEAQ (reference sequence). The CDR3 length is 15 residues. The V segment lost 3 bases and the J segment 5 bases; nucleotides outside the gene matches: 9. Here the CDR3 DNA reads TGTGCCAGCAGCTTCCCGGGGGACAGGATACACGAGCAGTACTTC. Protein product: CASSFPGDRIHEQYF.

The genes are TRBV6-1 and TRBJ2-1; no reliable D call. Germline CDR1 reads MNHNS; CDR2 reads SASEGT. The CDR3 contains 11 residues. With 3 bases removed from V and 9 bases from J, the gap between germline ends came to 6 bases. As DNA, the CDR3 is TGTGCCAGCAGTGAGGTTGCTGAGCAGTTCTTC. Translated: CASSEVAEQFF.

Regarding this clone: A single base separates this from a much larger clone, so it may be a read error. The chain links TRBV5-4 to TRBJ2-1; no clear D gene. The length of the CDR3 is 13 residues. Per the germline V gene, CDR1 is SGHNT and CDR2 is YYREEE (reference sequence). The V gene lost 4 bases and the J gene lost 0 bases, with 5 bases spanning the gap. The CDR3 region has the DNA TGTGCCAGCAGCCCCAACTCCTACAATGAGCAGTTCTTC. Residues: CASSPNSYNEQFF.

The chain recombines TRBV4-1 with TRBJ1-2; no definite D call. CDR3 length: 15 amino acids. Germline lookup yields CDR1 MGHRA and CDR2 YSYEKL. Trimming took 0 bases from V and 2 from J, leaving 10 bases between them. CDR3 sequence (DNA): TGCGCCAGCAGCCAAGATACTAACAGCAACTATGGCTACACCTTC. As protein: CASSQDTNSNYGYTF.

J is TRBJ1-1 and V is TRBV6-5; D gene ambiguous. The CDR3 spans 14 residues. Germline V gives CDR1 MNHEY, CDR2 SVGAGI. Trimming left V 1 base short and J 5 bases short, with 11 bases between. The CDR3 is CASSYLGEGTEAFF. As DNA, the CDR3 is TGTGCCAGCAGTTACTTGGGAGAGGGAACTGAAGCTTTCTTT.

This chain links TRBV7-2 with TRBJ1-1; the match to TRBD1 covers 7 bases. Trimming removed 4 bases from V and 4 bases from J; junction bases left unmatched: 9. CDR1 and CDR2 from the germline V gene are SGHTA and FQGNSA. This CDR3 has 15 residues. This chain's CDR3 is CASSYRTGWGTEAFF. CDR3 DNA: TGTGCCAGCAGCTACCGGACAGGATGGGGCACTGAAGCTTTCTTT.

The V gene is TRBV7-2, the J gene TRBJ1-1, with D unresolved. Germline V lookup: CDR1 SGHTA, CDR2 FQGNSA. The CDR3 has 15 residues. Trimming left V 5 bases short and J 4 bases short, with 17 bases between. The CDR3 loop reads CASSPQGLLGTEAFF. The CDR3 region has the DNA TGTGCCAGCAGCCCACAAGGGTTACTTGGCACTGAAGCTTTCTTT.